Following are 20 T cell receptor beta chains from one sample sequenced in a study of PD-L1 blockade in urothelial cancer. Assay: immunoSEQ multiplex PCR; the TCRdb copy retains only in-frame clones and omits some. The sample includes 20,000 to 30,000 clones, approximately 86% seen only once; the top ten take around 32%. This specimen was PBMCs, taken around atezolizumab (anti-PD-L1) treatment. All receptors derive from a man in his fifties or sixties with urothelial cancer.

J is TRBJ2-3 and V is TRBV13, with 10 bases that match TRBD1. V shed 5 bases and J 1 base; nucleotides not matched to a gene: 15. The CDR3 covers 19 residues. Germline CDR1 is PRHDT and CDR2 is FYEKMQ (reference sequence). The CDR3 here is CASSPPGTGVDLRTDTQYF. CDR3 sequence (DNA): TGTGCCAGCAGCCCCCCCGGGACAGGGGTCGACCTCCGCACAGATACGCAGTATTTT.

The rearrangement links TRBV6-1 to TRBJ1-5; D might be TRBD1 (6 bases). Germline CDR1 reads MNHNS; CDR2 reads SASEGT. CDR3 length: 16 residues. V lost 4 bases and J 3 bases, leaving 16 bases between the germline ends. The CDR3 region has the DNA TGTGCCAGCAGTGGAATAGGGGGGGCGGCCAATCAGCCCCAGCATTTT. This sequence encodes CASSGIGGAANQPQHF.

This clone appeared a few times. The V and J genes are TRBV5-6 and TRBJ1-6; 7 nucleotides agree with TRBD1. The J segment lost 9 bases and the V segment lost 4 bases, leaving 4 bases of the junction unmatched. The CDR3 totals 13 residues. Germline V gene data show CDR1 as SGHDT and CDR2 as YYEEEE. CDR3 in amino acids: CASSTGQFSPLHF. CDR3 nucleotide sequence: TGTGCCAGCAGCACGGGACAGTTTTCACCCCTCCACTTT.

This chain links TRBV10-3 with TRBJ1-2; D is perhaps TRBD1 (5 bases). The CDR3 totals 13 residues. From germline, CDR1 is ENHRY and CDR2 SYGVKD. The V gene lost 4 bases and the J gene lost 7 bases, with 13 bases spanning the gap. The CDR3 coding sequence is TGTGCCATCAGTGTTGCAGGGTCGGGTGGCTACACCTTC. The encoded protein is CAISVAGSGGYTF.

The chain carries TRBV6-5 and TRBJ2-7; 9 bases fit TRBD1. The CDR3 is made up of 13 amino acids. J lost 3 bases, V lost 8 bases, and 5 bases had no gene match. The germline V gene encodes CDR1 MNHEY and CDR2 SVGAGI. The CDR3 reads CASQRQGDYEQYF. CDR3 nucleotide sequence: TGTGCCAGCCAAAGACAGGGGGACTACGAGCAGTACTTC.

The gene calls are TRBV19 and TRBJ1-4; tentative D call: TRBD1 (6 bases). V dropped 5 bases and J dropped 8 bases, with 15 bases sitting between them. This CDR3 spans 14 amino acids. Germline V gene data show CDR1 as LNHDA and CDR2 as SQIVND (reference sequence). In DNA form, the CDR3 reads TGTGCCAGTAGTGTCAGGGGTGGCGGAGAAAAACTGTTTTTT. Translating it yields CASSVRGGGEKLFF.

V usage is TRBV6-6 and J usage is TRBJ2-2, with TRBD2 as a possible D gene (5 bases). Germline lookup yields CDR1 MNHNY and CDR2 SVGAGI (reference sequence). V was shortened by 9 bases and J by 2 bases, with 13 bases between the two germline ends. This CDR3 comprises 14 residues. CDR3 in amino acids: CASKDGGNTGELFF. The CDR3 DNA follows: TGTGCCAGTAAGGACGGAGGTAACACCGGGGAGCTGTTTTTT.

The rearrangement uses TRBV7-9 and TRBJ1-1; tentatively, D is TRBD1 (6 bases). Trimming took off 1 base at V and 5 bases at J, with 17 bases between the two ends. Germline CDR1 SEHNR, CDR2 FQNEAQ (reference sequence). CDR3 size: 16 residues. CDR3 in DNA: TGTGCCAGCAGCTTAGTGACGGGGGGCGCCGGTACTGAAGCTTTCTTT. This translates into CASSLVTGGAGTEAFF.

The CDR3 DNA reads as TGTGCCAGCAGCTTTGGCGGACAGGGACGCCACGAGCAGTACTTC. It specifies CASSFGGQGRHEQYF. The chain is built from TRBV11-1 and TRBJ2-7, with TRBD1 matching over 8 bases. CDR1 is SGHAT, CDR2 FQDESV, per germline (reference sequence). The junction had 9 bases not matched to a gene; V was cut back by 3 bases and J by 5 bases. The CDR3 runs to 15 residues.

The V gene is TRBV6-1, the J gene TRBJ2-7, with D unresolved. Germline V CDR1 and CDR2: MNHNS, SASEGT. There are 13 residues in the CDR3. Trimming took off 0 bases at V and 3 bases at J, with 6 bases between the two ends. The DNA for the CDR3 is TGTGCCAGCAGTGAAGCGTTGTACTACGAGCAGTACTTC. This sequence encodes CASSEALYYEQYF.

This chain links TRBV5-4 with TRBJ2-7, with 10 nucleotides matching TRBD1. The CDR3 consists of 16 residues. The V gene end was trimmed by 1 base and the J gene end by 7 bases; junction bases not matched to a gene: 11. CDR1 and CDR2 (germline): SGHNT, YYREEE (reference sequence). This CDR3 reads CASSLPVGTGVSEQYF. The CDR3 DNA reads as TGTGCCAGCAGCTTGCCGGTCGGGACAGGGGTGTCAGAGCAGTACTTC.

V and J are TRBV5-1 and TRBJ1-1; perhaps TRBD1 as D (6 bases). The CDR3 spans 15 residues. The V end lost 5 bases, the J end lost 1 base, and 15 bases lay between the germline ends. Germline V gene data show CDR1 as SGHRS and CDR2 as YFSETQ. The CDR3 here is CASRDSQLANTEAFF. Written as DNA, the CDR3 is TGCGCCAGCAGGGACAGCCAACTTGCGAACACTGAAGCTTTCTTT.

The V call is TRBV27, the J call TRBJ1-1; D is ambiguous. Per the germline V gene, CDR1 is MNHEY and CDR2 is SMNVEV (reference sequence). This CDR3 has 13 amino acids. V lost 6 bases and J 3 bases, leaving 11 bases between the germline ends. CDR3 residues: CASSHSFDTEAFF. The DNA of the CDR3 is TGTGCCAGCAGCCACAGCTTCGACACTGAAGCTTTCTTT.

The chain uses TRBV27 and TRBJ1-2; 8 bases align to TRBD1. The CDR3 loop spans 16 amino acids. Germline-derived CDR1 and CDR2 are MNHEY and SMNVEV (reference sequence). J gave up 4 bases and V 5 bases, and 12 bases lay outside the gene matches. CDR3 protein: CASSPGQGISFYGYTF. CDR3 bases: TGTGCCAGCAGTCCCGGACAGGGAATATCCTTCTATGGCTACACCTTC.

The chain has TRBV7-9 and TRBJ2-5; TRBD2 agrees at 7 bases. The CDR3 contains 13 residues. Germline assignment: CDR1 SEHNR and CDR2 FQNEAQ (reference sequence). V lost 3 bases to trimming and J lost 2 bases; unmatched junction nucleotides: 0. The CDR3 is CASSLGGQETQYF. As DNA, the CDR3 is TGTGCCAGCAGCTTGGGAGGGCAAGAGACCCAGTACTTC.

The chain joins TRBV7-9 to TRBJ2-7; 9 bases line up with TRBD2. CDR3 length equals 15 residues. After removal of 5 bases from V and 4 bases from J, the junction contained 9 bases not matched to a gene. Per the germline V gene, CDR1 is SEHNR and CDR2 is FQNEAQ (reference sequence). CDR3 in amino acids: CASSPTSGRNYEQYF. The CDR3 DNA follows: TGTGCCAGCAGCCCAACTAGCGGGCGAAATTACGAGCAGTACTTC.

The chain joins TRBV30 to TRBJ1-5; D might be TRBD1 (6 bases). The CDR3 consists of 15 residues. V dropped 5 bases and J dropped 4 bases, with 18 bases sitting between them. Germline CDR1 and CDR2: GTSNPN and SVGIG (reference sequence). This chain's CDR3 is CAWGTGTKLNQPQHF. CDR3 nucleotide sequence: TGTGCCTGGGGTACGGGGACAAAACTTAATCAGCCCCAGCATTTT.

This clone was seen more than once but under ten times. The V call is TRBV13, the J call TRBJ2-7, with 7 bases lining up with TRBD1. Germline V gene lookup returns CDR1 PRHDT and CDR2 FYEKMQ (reference sequence). This CDR3 is 14 amino acids long. J lost 4 bases, V lost 5 bases, and 8 bases had no gene match. CDR3 nucleotides: TGTGCCAGCAGCCAAGGACAGGACTCTTACGAGCAGTACTTC. It specifies CASSQGQDSYEQYF. The full variable domain, completed using reference TRBV13 and TRBJ2-7, is AAGVIQSPRHLIKEKRETATLKCYPIPRHDTVYWYQQGPGQDPQFLISFYEKMQSDKGSIPDRFSAQQFSDYHSELNMSSLELGDSALYFCASSQGQDSYEQYFGPGTRLTVT.

This clone was recorded a few times. The chain recombines TRBV5-6 with TRBJ1-2, with 7 nucleotides matching TRBD1. After removal of 4 bases from V and 7 bases from J, the junction contained 7 bases not matched to a gene. CDR3 size: 13 residues. Germline CDR1 reads SGHDT; CDR2 reads YYEEEE. CDR3 sequence (DNA): TGTGCCAGCAGCCCCTCGCAGGGGGTTGGCTACACCTTC. It encodes CASSPSQGVGYTF.

V and J are TRBV9 and TRBJ2-7; 9 bases map to TRBD2. Germline V gene lookup returns CDR1 SGDLS and CDR2 YYNGEE. V lost 0 bases and J lost 3; bases outside the gene matches: 4. The CDR3 runs 15 residues. CDR3 region: CASSVAVAGDYEQYF. The DNA for the CDR3 is TGTGCCAGCAGCGTAGCGGTAGCGGGAGACTACGAGCAGTACTTC.